This entry lists 7 T cell receptor beta chains sequenced from one sample in a study of OX40 agonist ivuxolimab in advanced cancers. Using immunoSEQ multiplex PCR, the repertoire was profiled, and TCRdb retains in-frame clones only, with some absent. The sample records tens of thousands of clones, about 92% being singletons. Sequencing used CD4+ or CD8+ T cells sorted from blood, obtained in a trial of the OX40 agonist ivuxolimab. The receptors derive from an adult with an advanced solid tumor such as melanoma, head and neck, liver or kidney cancer.

The V call is TRBV15, the J call TRBJ1-5; 9 nucleotides align to TRBD1. Germline V gene sequence: CDR1 LNHNV, CDR2 YYDKDF (reference sequence). The V segment lost 6 bases and the J segment 4 bases; nucleotides outside the gene matches: 4. The CDR3 has 14 amino acids. The CDR3 is CATRMDRGNQPQHF. The CDR3 coding sequence is TGTGCCACCAGGATGGACAGGGGAAATCAGCCCCAGCATTTT.

CDR3 bases: TGCGCCAGCAGCCAAGATTATAGTTGGGACGGCTATGAAAAACTGTTTTTT. Its translation: CASSQDYSWDGYEKLFF. The rearrangement joins TRBV4-3 to TRBJ1-4, with D perhaps TRBD1 (5 bases). The CDR3 is made up of 17 amino acids. Per the germline V gene, CDR1 is LGHNA and CDR2 is YSLEER. V was shortened by 0 bases and J by 6 bases, with 17 bases between the two germline ends.

The chain carries TRBV6-1 and TRBJ1-2; D gene unclear. CDR3 length: 8 residues. CDR1 and CDR2 from the germline V gene are MNHNS and SASEGT. Trimming left V 8 bases short and J 9 bases short, with 4 bases between. The CDR3 sequence is CASSSYTF. In DNA form, the CDR3 reads TGTGCCAGCTCTAGCTACACCTTC.

This clone has more than one count but fewer than ten. The rearrangement joins TRBV11-2 to TRBJ2-7, with 7 bases that match TRBD1. The V gene end was trimmed by 4 bases and the J gene end by 6 bases; junction bases not matched to a gene: 3. CDR1 and CDR2 from the germline V gene are SGHAT and FQNNGV. This CDR3 has 12 amino acids. In nucleotides, the CDR3 is TGTGCCAGCAGCTCGACAGGGCGCGAGCAGTACTTC. Amino acids: CASSSTGREQYF.

This clone was observed a few times. The V and J genes are TRBV5-1 and TRBJ1-5, with D hard to call. V lost 1 base and J lost 1, with 9 bases in between. The germline gives CDR1 SGHRS, CDR2 YFSETQ. This CDR3 comprises 15 residues. The CDR3 here is CASSLMGESNQPQHF. The CDR3 DNA sequence: TGCGCCAGCAGCTTGATGGGAGAGAGCAATCAGCCCCAGCATTTT.

This clone was observed a single time. The rearrangement links TRBV7-8 to TRBJ2-1, with D maybe TRBD1 (5 bases). CDR1 SGHVS and CDR2 FQNEAQ come from the germline V gene. This CDR3 spans 13 amino acids. Trimming left V 5 bases short and J 2 bases short, with 7 bases between. In DNA form, the CDR3 reads TGTGCCAGCAGCCCAGGGACCTACAATGAGCAGTTCTTC. Its translation: CASSPGTYNEQFF.

CDR3 nucleotide sequence: TGTGCCAGCAGTTTAGGGACAGGGGCCTACGAGCAGTACTTC. It encodes CASSLGTGAYEQYF. The genes are TRBV27 and TRBJ2-5; 10 bases map to TRBD1. The end of the DNA fits TRBJ2-7 better, so the J call may be wrong. From germline, CDR1 is MNHEY and CDR2 SMNVEV (reference sequence). This CDR3 contains 14 residues.